The TCR beta chain under discussion was sequenced for a study of CD8 T cells in Susac syndrome. V shed 1 base and J 3 bases; nucleotides not matched to a gene: 6. The CDR3 is 15 residues long. The germline CDR1 and CDR2 sequences are SGDLS and YYNGEE. An input of about 0.5 to 1 ug of RNA was subjected to reverse transcription using random hexamers. MiXCR, run by TCRdb on the immunoSEQ multiplex PCR reads, gives a single entry per CDR3 protein. There are 150,000 to 250,000 distinct CDR3 sequences in the sample; 90% to 95% occur only once, and approximately 0.093% lies in the top ten. The source material was CD4+ T cells from PBMCs. This chain connects TRBV9 to TRBJ2-7, with 8 bases lining up with TRBD1. This receptor was identified in a human donor with multiple sclerosis. The CDR3 spells CASSVFSGQGYEQYF. The CDR3 DNA reads as TGTGCCAGCAGCGTATTTTCCGGACAGGGCTACGAGCAGTACTTC.